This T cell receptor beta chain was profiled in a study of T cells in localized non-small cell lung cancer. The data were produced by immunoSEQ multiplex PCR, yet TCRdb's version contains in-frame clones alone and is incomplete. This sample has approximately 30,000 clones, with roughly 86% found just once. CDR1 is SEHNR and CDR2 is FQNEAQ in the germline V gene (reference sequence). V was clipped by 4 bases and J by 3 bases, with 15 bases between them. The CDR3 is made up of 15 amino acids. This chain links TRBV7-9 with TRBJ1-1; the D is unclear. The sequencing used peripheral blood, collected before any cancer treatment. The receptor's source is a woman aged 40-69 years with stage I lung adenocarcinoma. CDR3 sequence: CASSSPAGSYTEAFF. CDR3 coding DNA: TGTGCCAGCAGCTCCCCCGCGGGCAGCTACACTGAAGCTTTCTTT.